This T cell receptor beta chain is from a study of T cells expressing NK-cell markers. TCRdb reprocessed the 5' RACE reads; each CDR3 protein has one entry and no DNA is given. In total, the table holds fewer than 400,000 distinct CDR3 sequences. This CDR3 comprises 18 residues. The germline V gene has CDR1 SGHRS and CDR2 YFSETQ. The V call is TRBV5-1, the J call TRBJ2-1; absent DNA, TCRdb's TRBD2 call cannot be checked. The source is a woman aged 45 to 65 in good health. Input material: blood T cells: a sorted CD56 or NKG2C T cell subset, CD4+ or CD8+ T cells, or bulk PBMC T cells (not recorded which). The CDR3 is CASSFFPGLAGVRDEQFF.